These T cell receptor beta chains were read from a single sample in a study of T cell responses to AZD1222 COVID-19 vaccine. Assay: immunoSEQ multiplex PCR; the TCRdb copy retains only in-frame clones and omits some. The sample consists of some 110,000 clones, 70% to 90% of them appearing once. The source material was peripheral blood, sampled on day 0 of AZD1222 vaccination. Every receptor here comes from an adult in good health. Each CDR3 is given with its conserved first and last residue. The D gene is left open where the match is weak. The size field is filled for only some rows; it gives once, few, many or a size class.

cdr3_nt cdr3_aa j_call v_call clone_size d_call
TGTGCCAGCAGCTTAGTCACTTCTTCACAGGGAGGAACTGAAGCTTTCTTT CASSLVTSSQGGTEAFF TRBJ1-1 TRBV7-9 NA NA
TGTGCCAGTAACTTGGGGGGGCGAAACTATGGCTACACCTTC CASNLGGRNYGYTF TRBJ1-2 TRBV19 NA NA
TGTGCCAGCAGGACTGGACAGGGCTATGGCTACACCTTC CASRTGQGYGYTF TRBJ1-2 TRBV28 NA TRBD1
TGTGCCAGCAGCCAGGAACAGAGACCGGGCTACGAGCAGTACTTC CASSQEQRPGYEQYF TRBJ2-7 TRBV4-2 once NA
TGCGCCAGCAGCCTTTGGGGACAGTCCCAAGAGACCCAGTACTTC CASSLWGQSQETQYF TRBJ2-5 TRBV5-1 NA TRBD1
TGTGCCAGCCGCCAAGCAGGCGGGGGAGGCAATGAGCAGTTCTTC CASRQAGGGGNEQFF TRBJ2-1 TRBV7-3 once TRBD2
TGTGCCAGCAGCAGGTGGGACACCTCCAACTATGGCTACACCTTC CASSRWDTSNYGYTF TRBJ1-2 TRBV5-4 NA NA
TGTGCCAGCAGCGGACCGAATAACTATGGCTACACCTTC CASSGPNNYGYTF TRBJ1-2 TRBV9 NA NA
TGCGCCAGCAGCTTCGCTACGGGTCAGAATGAAAAACTGTTTTTT CASSFATGQNEKLFF TRBJ1-4 TRBV5-1 NA NA
TGTGCCAGCAGTTTATTCCCCTTGGCCAGGGGGCGAAACTATGGCTACACCTTC CASSLFPLARGRNYGYTF TRBJ1-2 TRBV27 NA TRBD1
TGTGCCAGCAGCCAAAAGACAGGCTACACTGAAGCTTTCTTT CASSQKTGYTEAFF TRBJ1-1 TRBV3-1/TRBV3-2 NA NA
TGTGCCAGCAGAAACGCGGGGGGCTTAACTTTCTTT CASRNAGGLTFF TRBJ1-1 TRBV12-3/TRBV12-4 NA NA
TGTGCCAGCAGCTTGTTTGGAATTGGTTCACCCCTCCACTTT CASSLFGIGSPLHF TRBJ1-6 TRBV5-4 NA NA
TGTGCCAGCAGCTTAGTTGGGTTCACAGATACGCAGTATTTT CASSLVGFTDTQYF TRBJ2-3 TRBV7-9 once NA
TGTGCCAGCATATACAGGGCCTATGAAGCTTTCTTT CASIYRAYEAFF TRBJ1-1 TRBV6-5 NA NA
TGTGCCAGCAGTTTAGGGCTCGCGGGAGCTTTCTTT CASSLGLAGAFF TRBJ1-1 TRBV28 few NA
TGTGCCACCAGTGATTCCTACTACACTGAAGCTTTCTTT CATSDSYYTEAFF TRBJ1-1 TRBV24-1 once NA
TGTGCCAGCCTTAGGGAGAAAGAGACCCAGTACTTC CASLREKETQYF TRBJ2-5 TRBV21-1 NA NA
TGTGCCAGCAGCACTTACTACGAGCAGTACTTC CASSTYYEQYF TRBJ2-7 TRBV5-6 NA NA
TGTGCCTGGGACCCTGGCGGCACAGATACGCAGTATTTT CAWDPGGTDTQYF TRBJ2-3 TRBV30 NA NA
TGTGCCAGCAGTTCCAGCTCTGGGGCCAACGTCCTGACTTTC CASSSSSGANVLTF TRBJ2-6 TRBV7-2 NA NA
TGCGCCAGCAGCCACGGACAGGCTAAGGGCTACGAGCAGTACTTC CASSHGQAKGYEQYF TRBJ2-7 TRBV4-3 NA TRBD1
TGTGCCAGTTTTTTCCAGGGGAACACTGAAGCTTTCTTT CASFFQGNTEAFF TRBJ1-1 TRBV19 NA NA
TGTGCCAGCATTGGACGGTTGAACACTGAAGCTTTCTTT CASIGRLNTEAFF TRBJ1-1 TRBV6-4 NA NA
TGTGCCAGCAGCCAAGGTGCCGTCGAGCAGTACTTC CASSQGAVEQYF TRBJ2-7 TRBV14 NA NA
TGCGCCAGCAGCCCCCGAGGGGGCGCCTACAATGAGCAGTTCTTC CASSPRGGAYNEQFF TRBJ2-1 TRBV5-1 NA TRBD1
TGTGCCAGCAGCTTAGGTGGGACAGGGGTTTCGTCACCCCTCCACTTT CASSLGGTGVSSPLHF TRBJ1-6 TRBV7-2 NA TRBD1
TGTGCCAGCAGTTTAACGGCCCAAGGGGTCGCGAATTCACCCCTCCACTTT CASSLTAQGVANSPLHF TRBJ1-6 TRBV27 NA NA
TGTGCCAGCAGCTCCATCGGGGGCGGAAGAGGCTACACCTTC CASSSIGGGRGYTF TRBJ1-2 TRBV3-1/TRBV3-2 NA NA
TGTGCCTGGAGTGTTGGGGGGGGGAACCAGCATTTT CAWSVGGGNQHF TRBJ1-5 TRBV30 few NA
TGTGCCACCAGCAGAGACCCGTCAGTGACCTATGGCTACACCTTC CATSRDPSVTYGYTF TRBJ1-2 TRBV15 once NA
TGTGCCAGCAGCTTAGATGAAGGGAACACCATATATTTT CASSLDEGNTIYF TRBJ1-3 TRBV11-2 NA NA
TGTGCCACCAGCAGAGACCTAGGAGCGGGAGGCCATTTCTACGAGCAGTACTTC CATSRDLGAGGHFYEQYF TRBJ2-7 TRBV15 NA TRBD2
TGTGCCAGCAGCGTAGTCGGGTTCCCCGGGGAGCTGTTTTTT CASSVVGFPGELFF TRBJ2-2 TRBV9 NA NA
TGTGCCAGCAGTCCTCCAGGGGGCCCTAACTATGGCTACACCTTC CASSPPGGPNYGYTF TRBJ1-2 TRBV28 NA TRBD1
TGTGCCAGCAGCTTACAGGAGAACACTGAAGCTTTCTTT CASSLQENTEAFF TRBJ1-1 TRBV7-3 NA NA
TGCGCCAGCAGCCACCGCACCGGGACAGGAGCTACTAACTATGGCTACACCTTC CASSHRTGTGATNYGYTF TRBJ1-2 TRBV4-1 NA TRBD1
TGTGCCAGCAGCCGGCGGGGGGGCCTCGCAGATACGCAGTATTTT CASSRRGGLADTQYF TRBJ2-3 TRBV4-2 NA TRBD2
TGTGCCAGCAGGGGACAGGGGGCAGACACCATATATTTT CASRGQGADTIYF TRBJ1-3 TRBV6-5 NA TRBD1
TGTGCCATCGGGGTCAGGGCCGGTGATTCACCCCTCCACTTT CAIGVRAGDSPLHF TRBJ1-6 TRBV10-3 NA NA
TGTGCCAGGGATCGGGACGCTGAAGCTAACTATGGCTACACCTTC CARDRDAEANYGYTF TRBJ1-2 TRBV2 NA NA